One sample yielded the 23 T cell receptor beta chains listed below, sequenced in a study of cytomegalovirus exposure and HLA in healthy donors (TCRdb year 2017). The library was built by means of the immunoSEQ multiplex PCR assay. For the multiplex PCR, a mixture combining 60 forward primers for TCR Vbeta segments and 13 reverse primers for TCR Jbeta segments was used. TCRdb provides this immuneACCESS table in a form limited to in-frame rearrangements. Some clones are lacking; in checked studies, under half of them reflect an unresolved V gene, and why the rest are absent is not known. The sample table lists approximately 80,000 clones, roughly 63% of them with a count of one. The top ten hold about 15% of the sample. The material sequenced was PBMCs. All receptors come from a woman aged 35 to 49 in good health and CMV-seropositive.

The table lists this clone with a count of one. The chain combines TRBV5-4 with TRBJ2-5; 9 bases agree with TRBD1. The CDR3 is 15 residues long. Germline lookup yields CDR1 SGHNT and CDR2 YYREEE (reference sequence). The J segment lost 4 bases and the V segment lost 0 bases, leaving 4 bases of the junction unmatched. The CDR3 loop is CASSLDGTGPETQYF. CDR3 nucleotide sequence: TGTGCCAGCAGCTTGGACGGGACAGGGCCAGAGACCCAGTACTTC.

The V and J genes are TRBV4-1 and TRBJ1-5; 10 bases align to TRBD1. CDR1 and CDR2 from the germline V gene are MGHRA and YSYEKL. Germline trimming cut 3 bases from V and 3 bases from J; bases unmatched to any gene: 11. The CDR3 sequence is 18 residues long. The chain's CDR3 is CASSHSDRGRFLNQPQHF. CDR3 in DNA: TGCGCCAGCAGCCACTCAGACAGGGGGCGTTTTCTCAATCAGCCCCAGCATTTT.

The chain uses TRBV2 and TRBJ1-4; 8 bases agree with TRBD1. Germline-derived CDR1 and CDR2 are SNHLY and FYNNEI. J lost 17 bases, V lost 9 bases, and 17 bases had no gene match. The CDR3 sequence is 13 residues long. CDR3 sequence: CASLRQGTGLSFF. CDR3 nucleotide sequence: TGTGCCAGTCTTAGACAGGGGACGGGACTAAGTTTTTTT.

The chain uses TRBV2 and TRBJ2-7; 8 nucleotides match TRBD1. The CDR3 is 15 residues long. The V segment lost 3 bases and the J segment 2 bases; nucleotides outside the gene matches: 6. CDR1 and CDR2 from the germline V gene are SNHLY and FYNNEI. The CDR3 DNA reads TGTGCCAGCAGTGAGGATAGGGGACAGGCCTACGAGCAGTACTTC. Protein sequence: CASSEDRGQAYEQYF.

This clone was recorded a few times. This rearrangement joins TRBV7-9 to TRBJ1-2; D gene ambiguous. The CDR3 has 19 residues. V lost 6 bases and J lost 3, with 29 bases in between. Germline V gene lookup returns CDR1 SEHNR and CDR2 FQNEAQ (reference sequence). This chain's CDR3 is CASSRKPLFSEVSDYGYTF. As DNA, the CDR3 is TGTGCCAGCAGTCGTAAACCTCTGTTTTCCGAGGTTTCGGACTATGGCTACACCTTC.

The chain links TRBV27 to TRBJ2-3; no clear D. The length of the CDR3 is 13 residues. Germline CDR1 reads MNHEY; CDR2 reads SMNVEV (reference sequence). V dropped 3 bases and J dropped 5 bases, with 9 bases sitting between them. The CDR3 sequence is CASSLTTGDTQYF. The CDR3 DNA sequence: TGTGCCAGCAGTTTGACGACGGGAGATACGCAGTATTTT.

In its sample, this clone was seen a few times. The chain uses TRBV9 and TRBJ2-5, with 10 positions matching TRBD2. The germline gives CDR1 SGDLS, CDR2 YYNGEE. The trim removed 3 bases at V and 5 bases at J, leaving 7 bases unmatched. The CDR3 is made up of 15 amino acids. The CDR3 loop is CASSASTSGWETQYF. The CDR3 region has the DNA TGTGCCAGCAGCGCCTCGACTAGCGGGTGGGAGACCCAGTACTTC.

V gene TRBV28 combines with J gene TRBJ1-5; D might be TRBD1 (6 bases). The CDR3 loop spans 15 amino acids. The germline V gene has CDR1 MDHEN and CDR2 SYDVKM. The V end lost 2 bases, the J end lost 0 bases, and 8 bases lay between the germline ends. The chain's CDR3 is CASSLETGSNQPQHF. The CDR3 DNA reads TGTGCCAGCAGTTTAGAGACAGGTAGCAATCAGCCCCAGCATTTT.

The chain couples TRBV10-2 to TRBJ2-5; D is unresolved. The V gene lost 4 bases and the J gene lost 1 base, with 7 bases spanning the gap. The CDR3 runs to 13 residues. Per germline, CDR1 WSHSY and CDR2 SAAADI. The CDR3: CASSVSIQETQYF. In DNA, the CDR3 is TGCGCCAGCAGTGTGAGCATCCAAGAGACCCAGTACTTC.

This chain links TRBV18 with TRBJ1-3; no firm D call. Per the germline V gene, CDR1 is KGHSH and CDR2 is LQKENI. There are 17 residues in the CDR3. Between the trimmed V and J ends, which lost 2 bases and 0 bases, there was a span of 14 bases. As DNA, the CDR3 is TGTGCCAGCTCACCAAGGCAGGTAGTCAGCTCTGGAAACACCATATATTTT. Translated: CASSPRQVVSSGNTIYF.

This chain connects TRBV28 to TRBJ1-5; unclear D gene. V was shortened by 0 bases and J by 0 bases, with 6 bases between the two germline ends. CDR1 and CDR2 (germline): MDHEN, SYDVKM. This CDR3 region has 15 residues. CDR3 residues: CASSLWSYSNQPQHF. The CDR3 coding sequence is TGTGCCAGCAGTTTATGGAGTTATAGCAATCAGCCCCAGCATTTT.

The CDR3 coding sequence is TGCGCCAGCAGCTTGGAGCCGTCAACCAATCAGCCCCAGCATTTT. This codes for CASSLEPSTNQPQHF. The genes are TRBV5-1 and TRBJ1-5, with D unclear. The V end was cut by 0 bases, the J end by 3 bases, with 10 bases between. CDR1 is SGHRS, CDR2 YFSETQ, per germline. The CDR3 contains 15 residues.

The chain has TRBV19 and TRBJ2-5; no clear D. V was clipped by 5 bases and J by 2 bases, with 9 bases between them. This CDR3 region has 13 residues. Germline CDR1 reads LNHDA; CDR2 reads SQIVND (reference sequence). The CDR3 sequence is CASSVTEQETQYF. The CDR3, as DNA: TGTGCCAGTAGTGTTACAGAACAAGAGACCCAGTACTTC.

The rearrangement links TRBV28 to TRBJ2-7; 7 bases fit TRBD1. CDR3 length: 14 residues. Per germline, CDR1 MDHEN and CDR2 SYDVKM. V trimming: 6 bases; J trimming: 0 bases; junction bases outside the gene matches: 5. The CDR3, as DNA: TGTGCCAGCAGACCTGGACAGGACTCCTACGAGCAGTACTTC. Protein: CASRPGQDSYEQYF.

The rearrangement uses TRBV9 and TRBJ2-1, with a tentative D call TRBD2 (5 bases). V lost 7 bases and J lost 6, with 20 bases in between. Per the germline V gene, CDR1 is SGDLS and CDR2 is YYNGEE. The CDR3 runs 15 residues. The DNA of the CDR3 is TGTGCCAGCGCCGAAGGGCCACTAGTGGGCAATGAGCAGTTCTTC. Its protein is CASAEGPLVGNEQFF.

The rearrangement joins TRBV5-4 to TRBJ2-1, with 9 nucleotides matching TRBD2. The CDR3 consists of 18 residues. CDR1 and CDR2 from the germline V gene are SGHNT and YYREEE (reference sequence). V gave up 4 bases and J gave up 3 bases; unmatched junction bases: 14. CDR3 nucleotide sequence: TGTGCCAGCAGCGTCATCACTCAAGCGGGAGGAGGCTACAATGAGCAGTTCTTC. It yields the protein CASSVITQAGGGYNEQFF.

The sample holds a few counts of this clone. CDR3 DNA: TGTGCCTGGAGTTCGGCCGGAGCCCAGTACTTC. Amino acid sequence: CAWSSAGAQYF. The V gene is TRBV30, the J gene TRBJ2-5; unclear D gene. The CDR3 has 11 residues. Germline-derived CDR1 and CDR2 are GTSNPN and SVGIG (reference sequence). Trimming stripped 2 bases from V and 9 bases from J, with 10 bases between.

The chain carries TRBV5-6 and TRBJ1-5; D is ambiguous. V was clipped by 0 bases and J by 1 base, with 8 bases between them. The CDR3 is 15 amino acids. Germline V gives CDR1 SGHDT, CDR2 YYEEEE. Here the CDR3 DNA reads TGTGCCAGCAGCTTGGTACGGGAGAGCAATCAGCCCCAGCATTTT. Translation: CASSLVRESNQPQHF.

This clone was counted only a few times. This chain joins TRBV6-5 and TRBJ1-2, with D perhaps matching TRBD1 (6 bases). Germline CDR1 MNHEY, CDR2 SVGAGI. Trimming took off 2 bases at V and 3 bases at J, with 7 bases between the two ends. The CDR3 contains 13 residues. CDR3 nucleotide sequence: TGTGCCAGCAGTTACGCAGGGGACTATGGCTACACCTTC. This sequence encodes CASSYAGDYGYTF.

DNA for the CDR3: TGTGCCTGGAGTGTATGGTACGGGGGGGAAAACATTCAGTACTTC. It yields the protein CAWSVWYGGENIQYF. The chain employs TRBV30 and TRBJ2-4; 8 positions agree with TRBD2. This CDR3 comprises 15 residues. Germline assignment: CDR1 GTSNPN and CDR2 SVGIG (reference sequence). With V trimmed by 0 bases and J by 5 bases, 6 bases remained unmatched.

The V and J genes are TRBV28 and TRBJ2-7; TRBD2 aligns across 9 bases. Germline CDR1 MDHEN, CDR2 SYDVKM. After removal of 6 bases from V and 6 bases from J, the junction contained 12 bases not matched to a gene. The CDR3 covers 15 residues. The CDR3 sequence is CASSFFSGSLSEQYF. In DNA, the CDR3 is TGTGCCAGCAGCTTTTTTAGCGGGAGTTTAAGCGAGCAGTACTTC.

This chain uses TRBV28 with TRBJ1-2; tentative D call: TRBD1 (6 bases). Trimming shortened V by 6 bases and J by 7 bases, and 18 bases separated the two germline ends. The CDR3 runs to 14 residues. Germline V gene lookup returns CDR1 MDHEN and CDR2 SYDVKM. The CDR3 spells CASSPGTGGRGYTF. CDR3 sequence (DNA): TGTGCCAGCAGCCCGGGGACGGGGGGCCGTGGCTACACCTTC.

The chain links TRBV7-9 to TRBJ1-3; D is undetermined. V lost 5 bases, J lost 9 bases, and 17 bases lay in between. CDR3 length: 14 residues. Per germline, CDR1 SEHNR and CDR2 FQNEAQ (reference sequence). CDR3 loop: CASSPRGVGSTIYF. In DNA form, the CDR3 reads TGTGCCAGCAGCCCCCGCGGGGTAGGGTCCACCATATATTTT.